These 20 T cell receptor beta chains were all obtained from the same sample, sequenced in a study of control samples from healthy donors and cancer patients. Produced via immunoSEQ multiplex PCR; TCRdb's table is partial and in-frame only. The sample records 98,000 or so clones, 82% being singletons. Sequenced material: blood. Receptors originate from a man between 18 and 35 years old in good health.

The J gene is TRBJ1-2, the V gene TRBV7-3; 7 nucleotides line up with TRBD1. CDR3 size: 15 residues. Germline V gene lookup returns CDR1 SGHTA and CDR2 FQGTGA. Trimming removed 3 bases from V and 0 bases from J; junction bases left unmatched: 4. Here the CDR3 reads CASSFNRGANYGYTF. CDR3 bases: TGTGCCAGCAGCTTCAACAGGGGTGCTAACTATGGCTACACCTTC.

The chain employs TRBV6-2 or TRBV6-3 and TRBJ1-2; D remains ambiguous. This CDR3 contains 14 residues. The germline V gene has CDR1 MNHEY and CDR2 SVGEGT. The V gene lost 1 base and the J gene lost 5 bases, with 11 bases spanning the gap. In DNA form, the CDR3 reads TGTGCCAGCAGTTACTTAGCAGGATCTTATGGCTACACCTTC. Translating it yields CASSYLAGSYGYTF.

The CDR3, as DNA: TGTGCCAGCAGCCTGGTCGACAGCAGGACGGGCTACACCTTC. This codes for CASSLVDSRTGYTF. The rearrangement uses TRBV5-6 and TRBJ1-2; maybe TRBD1 (5 bases). CDR3 size: 14 residues. Per the germline V gene, CDR1 is SGHDT and CDR2 is YYEEEE. V dropped 4 bases and J dropped 8 bases, with 18 bases sitting between them. Variable domain in full (rest from reference TRBV5-6 and TRBJ1-2): DAGVTQSPTHLIKTRGQQVTLRCSPKSGHDTVSWYQQALGQGPQFIFQYYEEEERQRGNFPDRFSGHQFPNYSSELNVNALLLGDSALYLCASSLVDSRTGYTFGSGTRLTVV.

CDR3 loop: CASSREPGTPRGNEKLFF. In DNA form, the CDR3 reads TGCGCCAGCAGCCGAGAACCTGGGACACCTCGGGGTAATGAAAAACTGTTTTTT. The V gene is TRBV4-3, the J gene TRBJ1-4; the D gene is possibly TRBD1 (6 bases). Trimming removed 4 bases from V and 4 bases from J, with 22 bases in between. The CDR3 is 18 residues long. The germline gives CDR1 LGHNA, CDR2 YSLEER.

The chain combines TRBV2 with TRBJ1-6, with TRBD1 matching over 7 bases. This CDR3 region has 15 residues. After removal of 7 bases from V and 6 bases from J, the junction contained 9 bases not matched to a gene. CDR1 is SNHLY and CDR2 is FYNNEI in the germline V gene. The CDR3 here is CASNLRGEGNSPLHF. Here the CDR3 DNA reads TGTGCCAGCAACCTCAGGGGGGAGGGTAATTCACCCCTCCACTTT.

The CDR3 is CAWSDMLGKLFF. The CDR3 bases are TGTGCCTGGAGTGACATGCTGGGAAAACTGTTTTTT. The V gene is TRBV30, the J gene TRBJ1-4; no clear D. Deletions cut 1 base from V and 10 bases from J, with 10 bases between. In germline, CDR1 is GTSNPN, CDR2 SVGIG (reference sequence). The CDR3 spans 12 residues.

The V and J genes are TRBV7-9 and TRBJ2-7, with 14 bases that match TRBD2. The CDR3 length is 18 residues. The V gene's germline CDR1 is SEHNR and CDR2 FQNEAQ (reference sequence). V lost 5 bases to trimming and J lost 2 bases; unmatched junction nucleotides: 11. The CDR3, as DNA: TGTGCCAGCAGCCCAGGGACTAGCGGGGGAGCTACGCCCTACGAGCAGTACTTC. Its translation: CASSPGTSGGATPYEQYF.

The rearrangement links TRBV15 to TRBJ2-7; 13 positions match TRBD2. Losses at the gene ends were 3 bases for V and 4 bases for J; bases not matched to a gene: 6. This CDR3 is 16 amino acids long. Germline assignment: CDR1 LNHNV and CDR2 YYDKDF (reference sequence). The CDR3: CATSRAGLAGTYEQYF. The CDR3 nucleotides read TGTGCCACCAGCAGGGCGGGACTAGCGGGGACATACGAGCAGTACTTC.

The chain combines TRBV28 with TRBJ1-5; the D gene is possibly TRBD1 (5 bases). Germline CDR1 and CDR2: MDHEN and SYDVKM. This CDR3 contains 13 residues. Trimming cost V 6 bases and J 0 bases, with 6 bases left between them. The CDR3 spells CASRQDSNQPQHF. CDR3 DNA sequence: TGTGCCAGCAGACAGGATAGCAATCAGCCCCAGCATTTT.

The V and J genes are TRBV6-2 or TRBV6-3 and TRBJ1-5, with 7 bases matching TRBD1. CDR1 MNHEY and CDR2 SVGEGT come from the germline V gene. The CDR3 has 17 residues. The J segment lost 0 bases and the V segment lost 5 bases, leaving 10 bases of the junction unmatched. The CDR3 reads CASSTGQDHYSNQPQHF. CDR3 in DNA: TGTGCCAGCAGTACCGGACAGGACCATTATAGCAATCAGCCCCAGCATTTT.

V is TRBV5-5 and J is TRBJ1-5, with D perhaps TRBD1 (5 bases). Germline-derived CDR1 and CDR2 are SGHKS and YYEKEE (reference sequence). Trimming shortened V by 4 bases and J by 5 bases, and 13 bases separated the two germline ends. There are 14 residues in the CDR3. CDR3 protein: CASSPRGGDQPQHF. CDR3 bases: TGTGCCAGCAGCCCCCGCGGGGGAGATCAGCCCCAGCATTTT.

The V and J genes are TRBV7-2 and TRBJ1-6; 10 nucleotides line up with TRBD1. In germline, CDR1 is SGHTA, CDR2 FQGNSA. J was trimmed by 14 bases and V by 0 bases; bases with no gene match: 10. This CDR3 has 16 amino acids. The CDR3 DNA reads as TGTGCCAGCAGCTTAGCTCGGGGACAGGGGAGCGGCTCCCTCCACTTT. Translation: CASSLARGQGSGSLHF.

This clone is a singleton in its sample. V usage is TRBV2 and J usage is TRBJ2-5; D call uncertain. V was cut by 6 bases and J by 4 bases, with 6 bases left in between. Germline CDR1 and CDR2: SNHLY and FYNNEI. This CDR3 spans 11 amino acids. CDR3 DNA sequence: TGTGCCAGCAGGCCAGGAGAGACCCAGTACTTC. It specifies CASRPGETQYF.

This clone was counted a few times. The rearrangement joins TRBV28 to TRBJ1-5; 7 bases fit TRBD1. The ends lost 8 bases at V and 1 base at J; junction bases unmatched: 14. The CDR3 runs to 17 residues. Germline CDR1 and CDR2: MDHEN and SYDVKM. The CDR3 DNA reads as TGTGCCAGCCTGTGGGCAAGGGGGCGCGTGAGCAATCAGCCCCAGCATTTT. It translates to CASLWARGRVSNQPQHF.

The DNA for the CDR3 is TGTGCCAGCAGGCGACGCGACAGGGACACTGAAGCTTTCTTT. As protein: CASRRRDRDTEAFF. This sequence joins TRBV9 and TRBJ1-1; 7 bases line up with TRBD1. Per the germline V gene, CDR1 is SGDLS and CDR2 is YYNGEE. V shed 5 bases and J 3 bases; nucleotides not matched to a gene: 7. The CDR3 covers 14 residues. Complete variable domain (other parts from reference TRBV9 and TRBJ1-1): DSGVTQTPKHLITATGQRVTLRCSPRSGDLSVYWYQQSLDQGLQFLIQYYNGEERAKGNILERFSAQQFPDLHSELNLSSLELGDSALYFCASRRRDRDTEAFFGQGTRLTVV.

The V and J genes are TRBV5-5 and TRBJ1-6; 7 nucleotides line up with TRBD1. Germline V gives CDR1 SGHKS, CDR2 YYEKEE (reference sequence). The CDR3 runs 19 residues. J gave up 0 bases and V 0 bases, and 9 bases lay outside the gene matches. DNA of the CDR3: TGTGCCAGCAGCTTGGCACCGGGACAGATTTTCTCCTATAATTCACCCCTCCACTTT. The encoded protein is CASSLAPGQIFSYNSPLHF.

V and J are TRBV5-6 and TRBJ1-6, with D uncertain. The germline CDR1 and CDR2 sequences are SGHDT and YYEEEE. CDR3 length equals 19 residues. The V end was cut by 3 bases, the J end by 0 bases, with 19 bases between. For the CDR3, the DNA is TGTGCCAGCAGCTCTCCGATCCCAGGTCATCTCTCCTATAATTCACCCCTCCACTTT. This encodes CASSSPIPGHLSYNSPLHF.

The J gene is TRBJ1-4, the V gene TRBV2, with a possible D match to TRBD1 (5 bases). V dropped 6 bases and J dropped 0 bases, with 17 bases sitting between them. Looked up from germline, CDR1 is SNHLY and CDR2 is FYNNEI. The CDR3 totals 17 residues. The CDR3 loop reads CASSSRDLSATNEKLFF. The CDR3 DNA follows: TGTGCCAGCAGCTCTCGGGACTTATCTGCAACTAATGAAAAACTGTTTTTT.

J is TRBJ1-2 and V is TRBV10-3, with 9 bases lining up with TRBD1. The CDR3 sequence is 17 residues long. V gave up 7 bases and J gave up 2 bases; unmatched junction bases: 14. CDR1 and CDR2 from the germline V gene are ENHRY and SYGVKD. CDR3 sequence reads: CAINPGQGRAGNYGYTF. The CDR3 coding sequence is TGTGCCATCAATCCGGGACAGGGACGTGCGGGCAACTATGGCTACACCTTC.

The V gene is TRBV28, the J gene TRBJ2-7; D is possibly TRBD1 (6 bases). Between the trimmed V and J ends, which lost 3 bases and 8 bases, there was a span of 17 bases. CDR3 length: 14 amino acids. CDR1 is MDHEN, CDR2 SYDVKM, per germline. The CDR3, as DNA: TGTGCCAGCAGTTTCCCCGAAACAGGGCGAAAGCAGTACTTC. As protein: CASSFPETGRKQYF. The entire variable domain, with the rest obtained from reference TRBV28 and TRBJ2-7, is as follows: DVKVTQSSRYLVKRTGEKVFLECVQDMDHENMFWYRQDPGLGLRLIYFSYDVKMKEKGDIPEGYSVSREKKERFSLILESASTNQTSMYLCASSFPETGRKQYFGPGTRLTVT.